This T cell receptor (beta chain) was observed in a study of metastatic and nonmetastatic thyroid tumors. Study overall: Comparative analysis of repertoires was undertaken across blood and tumor or nodule tissue obtained from malignant and benign thyroid patients.

Study conclusions and caveats: According to reports, the diversity of TCR beta was significantly higher in malignant thyroid tumors than in benign nodules, and this held in both blood and tumor samples.

Comments on this clone: The antigen remains undetermined. A read error may explain this, as a much larger clone is one base away. The sample contains more than one DNA sequence encoding this CDR3.

Every patient underwent thyroid surgery untreated. Germline CDR1 and CDR2: SSHAT and FNYEAQ (reference sequence). This CDR3 spans 14 amino acids. TCRdb reprocessed the PCR reads via MiXCR. This sample has around 32,000 clones, with approximately 7.4% found just once. The specimen was blood. This receptor was taken from a female donor with papillary thyroid cancer or a benign thyroid nodule (not recorded which). Some clones in this sample may be carry-over from other donors' samples. The chain has TRBV7-7 and TRBJ1-4; 7 bases are a match to TRBD1. The CDR3 DNA is TGTGCTAGCAGCTTAGTGTTGGGGGCCGCAGGGGGATTTTTT. Residues: CASSLVLGAAGGFF.